This T cell receptor beta chain was found in a study of technical replicates of blood from a few donors. This CDR3 has 11 residues. V was pared by 5 bases and J by 3 bases, with 4 bases between. The germline gives CDR1 SGHVS, CDR2 FQNEAQ. Produced via immunoSEQ multiplex PCR; TCRdb's table is partial and in-frame only. The data hold approximately 75,000 clones, with about 97% observed a single time. The sample consisted of T cells isolated from PBMCs. This chain connects TRBV7-8 to TRBJ2-5; the D is unclear. This TCR was recovered from a human donor in good health. CDR3 loop: CASSPKETQYF. The CDR3 DNA is TGTGCCAGCAGCCCAAAAGAGACCCAGTACTTC. Full variable domain (outside the CDR3, taken from reference TRBV7-8 and TRBJ2-5): GAGVSQSPRYKVAKRGQDVALRCDPISGHVSLFWYQQALGQGPEFLTYFQNEAQLDKSGLPSDRFFAERPEGSVSTLKIQRTQQEDSAVYLCASSPKETQYFGPGTRLLVL.